The rows below give T cell receptor beta chains drawn from one sample of a study of cytomegalovirus exposure and HLA in healthy donors. Assay: immunoSEQ multiplex PCR; the TCRdb copy retains only in-frame clones and omits some. The repertoire includes approximately 180,000 clones, approximately 82% of them detected once, and around 2.4% sits in the top ten. Material for sequencing was PBMCs. The receptors originated from a woman in her 30s in good health and CMV-seronegative. The CDR3 runs from the conserved cysteine through the conserved F or W. The order of the fields is CDR3 protein, J gene, V gene, D gene, clone size. A D gene is named only where the DNA matches it firmly. Rows give clone size only sometimes, using once, few, many, or a class for an expanded clone.

CASRRPGRNDGYTF	TRBJ1-2	TRBV2	.	.
CASRRSGVAYEQYF	TRBJ2-7	TRBV4-3	.	.
CATNRGLGANVLTF	TRBJ2-6	TRBV6-5	TRBD1	.
CASSVLVSRRRGRETQYF	TRBJ2-5	TRBV9	.	.
CASSVGLASYNEQFF	TRBJ2-1	TRBV9	.	few
CASSPRDTGELFF	TRBJ2-2	TRBV18	.	.
CAISARVVSDTQYF	TRBJ2-3	TRBV10-3	.	.
CASSPQGMNTEAFF	TRBJ1-1	TRBV18	.	.
CASTQDSSYNSPLHF	TRBJ1-6	TRBV6-1	.	.
CASSEMGEAFF	TRBJ1-1	TRBV6-5	.	.
CASSDYIATASSYNSPLHF	TRBJ1-6	TRBV11-1	.	.
CASSSGQGEGYGYTF	TRBJ1-2	TRBV28	TRBD1	.
CVSRAGLPEQFF	TRBJ2-1	TRBV2	TRBD2	.
CATNNGAGGQRDTQYF	TRBJ2-3	TRBV14	TRBD2	.
CASSHSTDTQYF	TRBJ2-3	TRBV4-2	.	.
CATSPTRESYEQYF	TRBJ2-7	TRBV15	.	.
CASSIKETQYF	TRBJ2-5	TRBV5-4	.	few
CASSLGLREQYF	TRBJ2-7	TRBV28	.	.
CASSLRAGTGNQPQHF	TRBJ1-5	TRBV7-2	TRBD1	.
CASSIGQYNQPQHF	TRBJ1-5	TRBV19	.	.
CASSLGASGNTIYF	TRBJ1-3	TRBV5-1	.	.
CASSPTTDREAGNTIYF	TRBJ1-3	TRBV27	TRBD1	.
CASSVQVGGANGLTF	TRBJ2-6	TRBV27	.	.
CASSLKGQGLGFTDTQYF	TRBJ2-3	TRBV7-3	TRBD1	.
CATNSPGRGRDVQPQHF	TRBJ1-5	TRBV19	TRBD1	.